A selection of T cell receptor beta chains follows, all from one sample in a study of T-cell memory formation after mild COVID-19. TCRdb re-derived calls from the 5' RACE reads in MiXCR, one entry per CDR3 protein. The table includes hundreds of thousands of distinct CDR3 sequences, 15% to 20% detected once. The specimen sequenced was PBMCs or a T cell subset sorted from them (not recorded which). These receptors all stem from a man younger than 35 who had mild COVID-19 (a few samples of this study predate the infection). Cell type and time point are not known. The conserved cysteine and the conserved F or W are not part of the CDR3 here. Size tells how often a clone was seen (once, few, many) or the class of an expanded clone, and some rows leave it out.

cdr3_length	j_call	v_call	clone_size	cdr3_aa
11	TRBJ1-5	TRBV6-5	few	ASSYGRDQPQH
13	TRBJ2-3	TRBV20-1	NA	SARESRGTTDTQY
12	TRBJ2-3	TRBV5-1	many	ASSSRTGTDTQY
14	TRBJ2-6	TRBV4-3	few	ASSQTGLLGANVLT
14	TRBJ2-3	TRBV11-2	few	ASSDRGLARTDTQY
15	TRBJ1-1	TRBV5-4	once	ASSGGASPNMNTEAF
12	TRBJ2-7	TRBV5-1	NA	ASSLGQGEDEQY
11	TRBJ2-7	TRBV25-1	many	ASRGGSAYEQY
13	TRBJ2-6	TRBV5-1	many	ASSFAGAGANVLT
12	TRBJ2-5	TRBV5-4	NA	ASIQGQGEETQY
10	TRBJ2-3	TRBV4-1	many	ASSQILDTQY
13	TRBJ2-1	TRBV4-3	few	ASSPAEGSYNEQF
12	TRBJ2-7	TRBV27	NA	ASSLSMESYEQY
10	TRBJ2-5	TRBV12-3/TRBV12-4	few	ASSFYEGTQY
13	TRBJ1-6	TRBV9	NA	ASSPRGGGNSPLH
13	TRBJ1-2	TRBV29-1	NA	SVEGGTTVYYGYT
12	TRBJ2-1	TRBV5-1	NA	ASSLGLVINEQF
14	TRBJ1-6	TRBV4-2	NA	ASSHLGQGRFSPLH
14	TRBJ2-3	TRBV25-1	NA	ASSEKGRPVTDTQY
15	TRBJ2-7	TRBV7-2	many	ASSRGGVGTGFYEQY
14	TRBJ2-2	TRBV5-1	NA	ASSLAEQGNTGELF
12	TRBJ1-5	TRBV20-1	NA	SAEGGAGNQPQH
9	TRBJ1-1	TRBV5-1	few	ASNGNTEAF
13	TRBJ2-1	TRBV6-5	few	ASSFTSGVNNEQF
10	TRBJ1-2	TRBV5-6	NA	ASSLEGVGYT
12	TRBJ2-1	TRBV7-3	NA	ASSFPEGRSEQF
15	TRBJ1-4	TRBV13	few	ASSPTTGQPTNEKLF
12	TRBJ2-3	TRBV20-1	many	SAIRGVGTDTQY
14	TRBJ2-7	TRBV5-1	NA	ASSLGWTGSSYEQY
13	TRBJ1-1	TRBV18	NA	ASSPRTDASTEAF
13	TRBJ2-3	TRBV18	NA	ASSPRTGGTDTQY
13	TRBJ2-5	TRBV7-9	few	ASSLRIAVQETQY
13	TRBJ1-1	TRBV5-1	NA	ASSSSGGLRAEAF
15	TRBJ2-3	TRBV7-2	few	ASSLAPVGPRTDTQY
11	TRBJ1-5	TRBV3-1	NA	ASSLSIAQPQH
12	TRBJ2-1	TRBV7-9	NA	ASSSGTTYNEQF
13	TRBJ1-1	TRBV6-5	many	ASIFRGPAGTEAF
13	TRBJ1-6	TRBV18	few	ASSPLSGYNSPLH
12	TRBJ1-5	TRBV2	few	ASSGRQENQPQH
13	TRBJ2-7	TRBV4-3	many	ASSQEAGAAYEQY
17	TRBJ2-5	TRBV9	few	ASSVSPGGDRKTQETQY
9	TRBJ2-1	TRBV20-1	few	SASNQNEQF
15	TRBJ1-1	TRBV5-1	few	ASTARGTGLMNTEAF
13	TRBJ2-3	TRBV5-6	NA	ASSLDYSSTDTQY
12	TRBJ1-2	TRBV9	once	ASSVSTDTYGYT
14	TRBJ1-1	TRBV4-3	few	ASSLSGVDFNTEAF
14	TRBJ2-2	TRBV5-6	many	ASSLTWSEGVGELF
13	TRBJ1-1	TRBV4-2	NA	ASSLSRGRDTEAF
13	TRBJ2-5	TRBV2	few	ASSDRTGGRKTQY
10	TRBJ1-1	TRBV7-9	NA	ASSLVSAEAF
11	TRBJ1-1	TRBV29-1	few	SAKTAINTEAF
12	TRBJ2-5	TRBV5-5	NA	ASSLAVQEETQY
16	TRBJ1-1	TRBV18	NA	ASSRSPGQGAMNTEAF
14	TRBJ2-6	TRBV20-1	many	SAQGDRTSGANVLT
13	TRBJ2-3	TRBV5-1	NA	ASSLERGGLYTQY
12	TRBJ1-6	TRBV4-1	NA	ASSQSGGDSPLH
12	TRBJ2-1	TRBV24-1	few	ATGLAGSLNEQF
17	TRBJ2-3	TRBV12-5	NA	ASGLVSWTSGGATDTQY
12	TRBJ2-3	TRBV7-9	few	ASSPGTGGNRQY